This T cell receptor beta chain was identified during a study of blood T cell repertoires in COVID-19. Study overall: The analysed material was cDNA or gDNA that came from T cells, B-cell-depleted T cells, or PBMCs.

Original handling: From reference gene primer amplification, estimates of nucleated cell counts were derived. Repertoires were generated with immunoSEQ multiplex PCR, while TCRdb's copy carries only in-frame clones and drops some. V, J and clone size were drawn from that table, and D and trimming were deduced from the DNA. The repertoire holds about 98,000 clones, roughly 87% seen once, with approximately 5.4% in the top ten. Germline values: CDR1 KGHSH, CDR2 LQKENI. The V gene lost 3 bases and the J gene lost 8 bases, with 25 bases spanning the gap. The CDR3 runs to 17 residues. The TCR sequence derives from a woman in her 50s with COVID-19, enrolled during active disease. The sample comprised peripheral blood. V is TRBV18 and J is TRBJ1-2; D gene ambiguous. The CDR3 sequence is CASSPTTARGSMSGYTF. For the CDR3, the DNA is TGTGCCAGCTCACCCACGACGGCCCGCGGATCTATGAGCGGCTACACCTTC.